This T cell receptor beta chain was sequenced during a study of long-term antiretroviral therapy in people with HIV. About the research overall: It was about a decade after the earliest samples that the 2015 immediate-ART recommendation appeared.

On this clone itself: The antigen remains unidentified.

The V gene lost 5 bases and the J gene lost 7 bases, with 15 bases spanning the gap. Germline values: CDR1 MNHEY, CDR2 SMNVEV (reference sequence). The CDR3 contains 15 residues. Study-wide findings and caveats: For ART adherence, viral resistance and therapy changes, no data were available. Controls showed broader CDR3 length ranges than did the HIV repertoires.

Run at survey level, the immunoSEQ assay was version v3.0. Repertoires were generated with immunoSEQ multiplex PCR, while TCRdb's copy carries only in-frame clones and drops some. The sample carries approximately 15,000 clones, more than 75% recorded once. The V gene is TRBV27, the J gene TRBJ1-6, with a tentative D call TRBD1 (6 bases). The clonotype originates from a middle-aged man with HIV. The material sequenced was unsorted PBMCs, taken 3.1 years after starting antiretroviral therapy. In nucleotides, the CDR3 is TGTGCCAGCAGTCCCAACAGGGTCGGGAATTCACCCCTCCACTTT. It specifies CASSPNRVGNSPLHF.